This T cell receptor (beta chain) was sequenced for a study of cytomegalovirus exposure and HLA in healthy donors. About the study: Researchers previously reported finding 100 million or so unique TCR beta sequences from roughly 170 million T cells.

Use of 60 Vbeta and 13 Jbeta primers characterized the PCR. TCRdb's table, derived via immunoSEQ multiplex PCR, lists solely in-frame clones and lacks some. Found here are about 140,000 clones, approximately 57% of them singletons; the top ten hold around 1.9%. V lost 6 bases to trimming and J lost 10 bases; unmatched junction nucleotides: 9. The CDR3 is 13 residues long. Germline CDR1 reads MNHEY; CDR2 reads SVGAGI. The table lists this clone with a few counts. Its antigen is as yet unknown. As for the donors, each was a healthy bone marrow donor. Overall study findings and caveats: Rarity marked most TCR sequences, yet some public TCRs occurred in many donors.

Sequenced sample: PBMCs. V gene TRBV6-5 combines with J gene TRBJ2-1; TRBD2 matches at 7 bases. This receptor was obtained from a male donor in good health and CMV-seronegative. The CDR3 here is CASSSRDYGEQFF. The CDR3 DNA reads TGTGCCAGCAGCTCCCGGGACTATGGAGAGCAGTTCTTC.